The 31 T cell receptor beta chains below come from one sample, sequenced in a study of CD8+ T cells in alopecia areata. Extraction and reverse transcription of RNA yielded cDNA as the sequencing template. The repertoire was sequenced with immunoSEQ multiplex PCR; TCRdb's copy has only in-frame clones and lacks some. The sample has hundreds of thousands of clones, 65% to 70% seen once. The specimen was CD4+ T cells sorted from blood, collected at week 0. The source is a human donor with alopecia areata.

The V gene is TRBV30, the J gene TRBJ2-5, with D possibly being TRBD2 (5 bases). Germline assignment: CDR1 GTSNPN and CDR2 SVGIG (reference sequence). V dropped 0 bases and J dropped 5 bases, with 13 bases sitting between them. CDR3 length: 14 residues. The CDR3 loop reads CAWSVRRTGETQYF. CDR3 in DNA: TGTGCCTGGAGTGTACGACGGACGGGGGAGACCCAGTACTTC.

This clone has more than one count but fewer than ten. The V call is TRBV5-4, the J call TRBJ1-2; no clear D. The CDR3 runs 14 residues. Trimming left V 0 bases short and J 2 bases short, with 8 bases between. Germline V lookup: CDR1 SGHNT, CDR2 YYREEE (reference sequence). CDR3 in DNA: TGTGCCAGCAGCTTGGTGTCAGACAACTATGGCTACACCTTC. This translates into CASSLVSDNYGYTF. Variable domain in full (rest from reference TRBV5-4 and TRBJ1-2): ETGVTQSPTHLIKTRGQQVTLRCSSQSGHNTVSWYQQALGQGPQFIFQYYREEENGRGNFPPRFSGLQFPNYSSELNVNALELDDSALYLCASSLVSDNYGYTFGSGTRLTVV.

This clone has ten or more counts. This chain joins TRBV23-1 and TRBJ2-7; 10 positions agree with TRBD1. TRBV23-1 belongs to the ORF category, with a function that is uncertain. With V trimmed by 1 base and J by 2 bases, 5 bases remained unmatched. This CDR3 is built from 16 residues. CDR3 nucleotide sequence: TGCGCCAGCAGTCAATGGGGACAGGGGCCAGCCTACGAGCAGTACTTC. Translation: CASSQWGQGPAYEQYF.

As to this clone: The sample contains more than one DNA sequence encoding this CDR3. CDR3 protein: CSVAEGTDTQYF. The CDR3 coding sequence is TGCAGCGTGGCCGAAGGCACAGATACGCAGTATTTT. The chain links TRBV29-1 to TRBJ2-3; no reliable D call. Between the trimmed V and J ends, which lost 6 bases and 1 base, there was a span of 8 bases. There are 12 residues in the CDR3. Germline loops: CDR1 SQVTM, CDR2 ANQGSEA.

This chain links TRBV29-1 with TRBJ2-7; TRBD1 aligns across 7 bases. The junction had 6 bases not matched to a gene; V was cut back by 4 bases and J by 3 bases. There are 13 residues in the CDR3. Germline V gene sequence: CDR1 SQVTM, CDR2 ANQGSEA. The CDR3, as DNA: TGCAGCGTTGGGGACAGAACAAACTACGAGCAGTACTTC. Amino acids: CSVGDRTNYEQYF.

This rearrangement joins TRBV18 to TRBJ2-5; 8 positions agree with TRBD2. The V segment lost 3 bases and the J segment 2 bases; nucleotides outside the gene matches: 2. Germline CDR1 is KGHSH and CDR2 is LQKENI. The CDR3 runs to 14 residues. The CDR3, as DNA: TGTGCCAGCTCACCGGGACTAGTACAAGAGACCCAGTACTTC. Its protein is CASSPGLVQETQYF.

The V and J genes are TRBV30 and TRBJ2-7, with D perhaps matching TRBD1 (8 bases). Germline values: CDR1 GTSNPN, CDR2 SVGIG (reference sequence). V was cut by 6 bases and J by 1 base, with 19 bases left in between. The CDR3 is 15 amino acids. This chain's CDR3 is CACTNDRGGSYEQYF. CDR3 DNA sequence: TGTGCCTGCACTAACGACAGGGGAGGGTCCTACGAGCAGTACTTC.

J is TRBJ2-3 and V is TRBV29-1, with D possibly matching TRBD1 (5 bases). CDR1 SQVTM and CDR2 ANQGSEA come from the germline V gene. The CDR3 sequence is 12 residues long. V shed 3 bases and J shed 2 bases, with 6 bases lying between them. CDR3 sequence (DNA): TGCAGCGTTGAGGACAACACAGATACGCAGTATTTT. It codes for CSVEDNTDTQYF.

This clone was seen more than once but under ten times. The chain combines TRBV7-3 with TRBJ2-5, with 9 bases matching TRBD1. CDR1 is SGHTA and CDR2 is FQGTGA in the germline V gene. V lost 1 base to trimming and J lost 4 bases; unmatched junction nucleotides: 4. This CDR3 has 15 amino acids. Here the CDR3 reads CASSLIQGAPETQYF. CDR3 DNA: TGTGCCAGCAGCTTAATACAGGGGGCCCCAGAGACCCAGTACTTC. The variable domain in full, with the rest retrieved from reference TRBV7-3 and TRBJ2-5, is GAGVSQTPSNKVTEKGKYVELRCDPISGHTALYWYRQSLGQGPEFLIYFQGTGAADDSGLPNDRFFAVRPEGSVSTLKIQRTERGDSAVYLCASSLIQGAPETQYFGPGTRLLVL.

In nucleotides, the CDR3 is TGCAGCGCCTCCGGGACAGGGGTTCCTAGCACAGATACGCAGTATTTT. This translates into CSASGTGVPSTDTQYF. The chain joins TRBV29-1 to TRBJ2-3; 10 bases line up with TRBD1. The junction had 10 bases not matched to a gene; V was cut back by 7 bases and J by 0 bases. Germline CDR1 reads SQVTM; CDR2 reads ANQGSEA. The CDR3 extends over 16 amino acids.

CDR3 residues: CASRTYEQYF. Written as DNA, the CDR3 is TGTGCCAGCAGGACCTACGAGCAGTACTTC. This chain connects TRBV7-3 to TRBJ2-7; D remains ambiguous. V gave up 6 bases and J gave up 2 bases, with 2 bases separating them. The CDR3 covers 10 residues. Germline V gene data show CDR1 as SGHTA and CDR2 as FQGTGA.

The chain has TRBV15 and TRBJ2-5, with D perhaps matching TRBD2 (6 bases). V lost 5 bases to trimming and J lost 9 bases, with 13 bases between them. The CDR3 spans 12 residues. The germline CDR1 and CDR2 sequences are LNHNV and YYDKDF (reference sequence). This chain's CDR3 is CATSLRTGAQYF. CDR3 coding DNA: TGTGCCACCAGCCTTCGGACGGGGGCCCAGTACTTC.

The chain carries TRBV5-4 and TRBJ2-5; no firm D call. Trimming removed 0 bases at V and 1 base at J, with 7 bases between. Germline values: CDR1 SGHNT, CDR2 YYREEE (reference sequence). This CDR3 spans 14 amino acids. The CDR3 sequence: CASSLGTLQETQYF. The CDR3 DNA is TGTGCCAGCAGCTTGGGGACCCTCCAAGAGACCCAGTACTTC.

This sequence joins TRBV6-5 and TRBJ1-2; 10 bases align to TRBD1. Germline V lookup: CDR1 MNHEY, CDR2 SVGAGI. The CDR3 totals 14 residues. V trimming: 5 bases; J trimming: 4 bases; junction bases outside the gene matches: 4. CDR3 bases: TGTGCCAGCAGTCCGGACAGGGGGGCCTATGGCTACACCTTC. This gives the protein CASSPDRGAYGYTF.

A remark on this clone: The identical CDR3 is also encoded by other nucleotide sequences in the sample. V and J are TRBV29-1 and TRBJ1-6; 10 bases match TRBD1. Germline assignment: CDR1 SQVTM and CDR2 ANQGSEA. Losses at the gene ends were 6 bases for V and 8 bases for J; bases not matched to a gene: 4. This CDR3 region has 13 residues. CDR3 coding DNA: TGCAGCGTCCTGGACAGGGGGGATTCACCCCTCCACTTT. It specifies CSVLDRGDSPLHF.

This clone was seen only a few times. The chain couples TRBV29-1 to TRBJ2-5, with D uncertain. This CDR3 has 11 residues. Looked up from germline, CDR1 is SQVTM and CDR2 is ANQGSEA. The DNA for the CDR3 is TGCGGAGCAGGACCCCCGGGGACCCAGTACTTC. Its protein is CGAGPPGTQYF.

The chain links TRBV30 to TRBJ1-3, with D unresolved. This CDR3 spans 13 amino acids. The V gene lost 4 bases and the J gene lost 0 bases, with 7 bases spanning the gap. Looked up from germline, CDR1 is GTSNPN and CDR2 is SVGIG (reference sequence). CDR3 region: CAWNADSGNTIYF. The CDR3 nucleotides read TGTGCCTGGAATGCCGACTCTGGAAACACCATATATTTT.

The chain uses TRBV29-1 and TRBJ2-7, with D uncertain. Between the trimmed V and J ends, which lost 4 bases and 0 bases, there was a span of 13 bases. The CDR3 runs to 14 residues. CDR1 and CDR2 from the germline V gene are SQVTM and ANQGSEA. The CDR3 reads CSVAYKVSSYEQYF. In nucleotides, the CDR3 is TGCAGCGTTGCCTATAAGGTCAGCTCCTACGAGCAGTACTTC.

V and J are TRBV10-3 and TRBJ2-6; TRBD1 aligns across 7 bases. The CDR3 is made up of 18 amino acids. V gave up 4 bases and J gave up 2 bases; unmatched junction bases: 11. Germline CDR1 and CDR2: ENHRY and SYGVKD. CDR3 DNA sequence: TGTGCCATCAGTGGGACAGACAGGGTGGTGGCTGGGGCCAACGTCCTGACTTTC. The encoded protein is CAISGTDRVVAGANVLTF.

This chain joins TRBV30 and TRBJ2-7; D ambiguous. The ends were cut back, 2 bases at V and 6 bases at J, with 11 bases in the middle. The CDR3 consists of 12 residues. Germline CDR1 GTSNPN, CDR2 SVGIG (reference sequence). The CDR3 sequence: CAWSRATGEQYF. The CDR3 nucleotides read TGTGCCTGGAGTCGGGCGACCGGCGAGCAGTACTTC.

The V and J genes are TRBV29-1 and TRBJ2-1; 8 bases map to TRBD1. The CDR3 loop spans 12 amino acids. Germline CDR1 and CDR2: SQVTM and ANQGSEA. V gave up 6 bases and J gave up 9 bases; unmatched junction bases: 7. CDR3 DNA: TGCAGCGTCGATTCAGGGGGCATTGAGCAGTTCTTC. It specifies CSVDSGGIEQFF.

The genes are TRBV29-1 and TRBJ2-7, with D possibly TRBD1 on 6 matching bases. The CDR3 has 12 residues. Looked up from germline, CDR1 is SQVTM and CDR2 is ANQGSEA. Trimming took off 6 bases at V and 5 bases at J, with 14 bases between the two ends. This chain's CDR3 is CSVSAGVNEQYF. CDR3 nucleotides: TGCAGCGTGAGTGCAGGGGTGAACGAGCAGTACTTC.

This clone was seen just once. The chain employs TRBV13 and TRBJ2-7; TRBD1 is a possible D gene (5 bases). Germline loops: CDR1 PRHDT, CDR2 FYEKMQ (reference sequence). Between the trimmed V and J ends, which lost 5 bases and 0 bases, there was a span of 11 bases. The CDR3 spans 14 residues. The CDR3 nucleotides read TGTGCCAGCAGCCTACATGGGGCCTCCTACGAGCAGTACTTC. Translation: CASSLHGASYEQYF. Complete variable domain (other parts from reference TRBV13 and TRBJ2-7): AAGVIQSPRHLIKEKRETATLKCYPIPRHDTVYWYQQGPGQDPQFLISFYEKMQSDKGSIPDRFSAQQFSDYHSELNMSSLELGDSALYFCASSLHGASYEQYFGPGTRLTVT.

The CDR3 DNA follows: TGTGCCACCAGCGGACGACTAGCCCAAGAGACCCAGTACTTC. It codes for CATSGRLAQETQYF. The chain employs TRBV15 and TRBJ2-5; 7 bases match TRBD2. Per the germline V gene, CDR1 is LNHNV and CDR2 is YYDKDF (reference sequence). J was trimmed by 1 base and V by 5 bases; bases with no gene match: 4. The CDR3 runs to 14 residues.

Points on this clone: The germline gene is not matched at one end of the junction; a read error may be the cause. Distinct nucleotide sequences in the sample also encode this CDR3. The chain combines TRBV29-1 with TRBJ2-5, with TRBD2 identical over 7 bases. The CDR3 runs 14 residues. Germline assignment: CDR1 SQVTM and CDR2 ANQGSEA. The CDR3: CSVEATSAQETQYF. The CDR3 DNA follows: TGCAGCGTTGAAGCAACTAGCGCCCAAGAGACTCAGTACTTC.

The rearrangement links TRBV11-2 to TRBJ1-3; D gene uncertain. The V and J ends lost 0 bases and 4 bases respectively, with 10 bases between them. CDR1 SGHAT and CDR2 FQNNGV come from the germline V gene. This CDR3 is 15 amino acids long. This chain's CDR3 is CASSLDLDYGNTIYF. The CDR3 bases are TGTGCCAGCAGCTTAGATCTCGACTACGGAAACACCATATATTTT. Looking up the rest from reference TRBV11-2 and TRBJ1-3 gives the full variable domain: EAGVAQSPRYKIIEKRQSVAFWCNPISGHATLYWYQQILGQGPKLLIQFQNNGVVDDSQLPKDRFSAERLKGVDSTLKIQPAKLEDSAVYLCASSLDLDYGNTIYFGEGSWLTVV.

V gene TRBV7-2 combines with J gene TRBJ2-2; TRBD2 matches at 9 bases. This CDR3 comprises 16 residues. V shed 6 bases and J 6 bases; nucleotides not matched to a gene: 11. Germline V gene lookup returns CDR1 SGHTA and CDR2 FQGNSA. The CDR3: CASRLQRGAGPGELFF. DNA for the CDR3: TGTGCCAGCAGGCTCCAGCGGGGGGCAGGGCCCGGGGAGCTGTTTTTT. The full variable domain, its missing parts supplied by reference TRBV7-2 and TRBJ2-2, is GAGVSQSPSNKVTEKGKDVELRCDPISGHTALYWYRQSLGQGLEFLIYFQGNSAPDKSGLPSDRFSAERTGGSVSTLTIQRTQQEDSAVYLCASRLQRGAGPGELFFGEGSRLTVL.

The count of this clone is one. V is TRBV10-3 and J is TRBJ2-7; 9 nucleotides align to TRBD1. CDR3 size: 13 residues. Trimming removed 10 bases from V and 6 bases from J; junction bases left unmatched: 10. The germline gives CDR1 ENHRY, CDR2 SYGVKD. The CDR3 DNA reads as TGTGCCACCGGCCGGGACAGGGTGGGCGAGCAGTACTTC. This sequence encodes CATGRDRVGEQYF.

V usage is TRBV4-2 and J usage is TRBJ2-7; D gene uncertain. Germline values: CDR1 LGHNA, CDR2 YNFKEQ. The CDR3 spans 11 residues. The germline V and J ends were trimmed by 4 bases and 5 bases, with 6 bases remaining between them. CDR3 in amino acids: CASSLGDEQYF. CDR3 DNA: TGTGCCAGCAGCCTTGGGGACGAGCAGTACTTC.

This clone has a single count. The chain recombines TRBV13 with TRBJ2-1; D gene uncertain. V was trimmed by 4 bases and J by 1 base, leaving 11 bases between them. Germline CDR1 is PRHDT and CDR2 is FYEKMQ (reference sequence). This CDR3 has 15 residues. The CDR3 protein is CASSSPGDSYNEQFF. CDR3 bases: TGTGCCAGCAGCTCCCCAGGAGATTCCTACAATGAGCAGTTCTTC.

This clone has just a few counts. The rearrangement joins TRBV11-2 to TRBJ1-4, with D unclear. Trimming left V 3 bases short and J 4 bases short, with 9 bases between. This CDR3 is built from 14 residues. Germline assignment: CDR1 SGHAT and CDR2 FQNNGV. CDR3 nucleotides: TGTGCCAGCAGCTTCCCAGGCTATAATGAAAAACTGTTTTTT. Translation gives CASSFPGYNEKLFF.